This is a list of T cell receptor beta chains from one sample in a study of CD8 T cells in Susac syndrome. TCRdb used MiXCR to reprocess the immunoSEQ multiplex PCR reads, holding one entry per CDR3 protein. The sample records fewer than 140,000 distinct CDR3 sequences, roughly 94% being singletons. Sequencing was performed on CD8+ T cells from PBMCs. Every receptor here comes from a human donor with Susac syndrome. Each CDR3 is given with its conserved first and last residue. D genes are given only for firm matches. Clone sizes are given selectively: once, few, many, or a class where the clone is expanded.

>12|TRBV6-6|once|TRBJ2-7|.
TGTGCCAGCAGTTTAAATCCGGGGGAGCAGTACTTC
CASSLNPGEQYF
>16|TRBV24-1|.|TRBJ2-7|.
TGTGCCACCAGTGATTTTCGGCGGGACAGATATTACGAGCAGTACTTC
CATSDFRRDRYYEQYF
>12|TRBV29-1|.|TRBJ1-1|.
TGCAGCGCCCGGGGGGGTCGAGGTGAAGCTTTCTTT
CSARGGRGEAFF
>11|TRBV2|.|TRBJ1-2|.
TGTGCCATCCAGACCAACTATGGCTACACCTTC
CAIQTNYGYTF
>15|TRBV5-1|.|TRBJ2-1|TRBD2
TGCGCCAGCAGCATCGGGACTAGCGGGGTGGATGAGCAGTTCTTC
CASSIGTSGVDEQFF
>18|TRBV3-1|.|TRBJ2-3|TRBD2
TGTGCCAGCAGCCAAGAAGATAGCGGGGGCTGGGGTTGGGATACGCAGTATTTT
CASSQEDSGGWGWDTQYF
>16|TRBV15|.|TRBJ2-7|TRBD1
TGTGCCACCAGCAGAGACGACAGGGATACAGCCTACGAGCAGTACTTC
CATSRDDRDTAYEQYF
>14|TRBV13|.|TRBJ2-7|.
TGTGCCAGCAGCGACCGGACTTCCTCCTACGAGCAGTACTTC
CASSDRTSSYEQYF
>17|TRBV15|.|TRBJ1-2|.
TGTGCCACCAGCAGAGATGGGGGAGGTGGGGGGTACTATGGCTACACCTTC
CATSRDGGGGGYYGYTF
>13|TRBV20-1|.|TRBJ1-2|TRBD1
TGCAGCGCTCTAGACAGGGGCGGCTATGGCTACACCTTC
CSALDRGGYGYTF
>15|TRBV13|.|TRBJ2-5|.
TGTGCCAGCGGCCGGGGGCGGGGGAACCAAGAGACCCAGTACTTC
CASGRGRGNQETQYF
>17|TRBV20-1|.|TRBJ2-1|.
TGCAGTGCTAGAGTAAACTTGAGAATTTCAAGCGCCAATGAGCAGTTCTTC
CSARVNLRISSANEQFF
>13|TRBV7-9|.|TRBJ1-2|.
TGTGCCAGCTCCGGGGGGGGACACTATGGCTACACCTTC
CASSGGGHYGYTF
>13|TRBV12-3/TRBV12-4|.|TRBJ2-5|.
TGTGCCAGCACCTCCGGTCTTGGAGAGACCCAGTACTTC
CASTSGLGETQYF
>15|TRBV6-6|.|TRBJ2-1|TRBD2
TGTGCCAGCAGCCGACTAGCGGGGCGTTACAATGAGCAGTTCTTC
CASSRLAGRYNEQFF
>10|TRBV5-1|.|TRBJ2-7|.
TGCGCCAGATGGGCTTACGAGCAGTACTTC
CARWAYEQYF
>15|TRBV27|.|TRBJ1-1|TRBD1
TGTGCCAGCAGGAGGAACAGGGGGCAGGACACTGAAGCTTTCTTT
CASRRNRGQDTEAFF
>13|TRBV2|.|TRBJ1-2|TRBD1
TGTGCCAGCAGTGCCGGGACAGTGGATGGCTACACCTTC
CASSAGTVDGYTF
>13|TRBV7-9|.|TRBJ1-2|TRBD1
TGTGCCAGCCTCGGGACAGTCAACTATGGCTACACCTTC
CASLGTVNYGYTF
>15|TRBV14|.|TRBJ2-1|.
TGTGCCAGCAGCCAAGACCCTCCCCTGTACAATGAGCAGTTCTTC
CASSQDPPLYNEQFF
>13|TRBV2|.|TRBJ1-1|.
TGTGCCAGCAGTTACAAGGGACCCCCTGAAGCTTTCTTT
CASSYKGPPEAFF
>15|TRBV27|.|TRBJ2-7|.
TGTGCCAGCAGTTCCCGGGACACTGGCTCCTACGAGCAGTACTTC
CASSSRDTGSYEQYF
>13|TRBV7-9|.|TRBJ2-5|.
TGTGCCAGCCGTACAGGGAAGGAAGAGACCCAGTACTTC
CASRTGKEETQYF
>14|TRBV15|.|TRBJ2-4|.
TGTGCCACCAGCAGAGCCGGGGGCAAAAACATTCAGTACTTC
CATSRAGGKNIQYF
>12|TRBV4-1|.|TRBJ2-5|TRBD2
TGCGCCAGCAGCCACGGCCAAGCGGGAGCTATCTTC
CASSHGQAGAIF
>15|TRBV7-9|once|TRBJ2-1|TRBD2
TGTGCCAGCAGCTTAAGTGAGACTAGCGGCAATGAGCAGTTCTTC
CASSLSETSGNEQFF
>14|TRBV12-3/TRBV12-4|.|TRBJ2-3|.
TGTGCCGTGCTAGGGCGGGGGCCCTTGGATACGCAGTATTTT
CAVLGRGPLDTQYF
>15|TRBV29-1|.|TRBJ2-1|.
TGCAGCGTTGAAATGCGGGGACATACCAACAATGAGCAGTTCTTC
CSVEMRGHTNNEQFF
>19|TRBV6-5|.|TRBJ1-2|TRBD1
TGTGCCAGCAGTTACTCGACCGGGACAGAAACCAATCTTAACTATGGCTACACCTTC
CASSYSTGTETNLNYGYTF
>13|TRBV3-1|.|TRBJ2-1|.
TGTGCCAGCAGCCAAGGACTATTCAATGAGCAGTTCTTC
CASSQGLFNEQFF
>17|TRBV12-3/TRBV12-4|once|TRBJ2-2|TRBD1
TGTGCCAGCAGTCGCCCTCCACAGGGGGCGGCCCAGAGGGAGCTGTTTTTT
CASSRPPQGAAQRELFF
>14|TRBV7-9|.|TRBJ2-1|TRBD1
TGTGCCAGCAGGAGGGCGACAGGGACCAATGAGCAGTTCTTC
CASRRATGTNEQFF
>16|TRBV3-1|.|TRBJ2-2|.
TGTGCCAGCAGCGCTGGCGGCGGGACGTACACCGGGGAGCTGTTTTTT
CASSAGGGTYTGELFF
>14|TRBV24-1|.|TRBJ2-2|.
TGTGCCACCTCTGAACAGGGTCGTGCCGGGGAGCTGTTTTTT
CATSEQGRAGELFF
>16|TRBV5-4|.|TRBJ2-1|.
TGTGCCAGCAGCTCCATTACACAGAGCTCCTACAATGAGCAGTTCTTC
CASSSITQSSYNEQFF
>12|TRBV27|.|TRBJ1-5|TRBD1
TGTGCCACCCGAACAGGGGGTCAGCCCCAGCATTTT
CATRTGGQPQHF
>16|TRBV2|.|TRBJ1-5|.
TGTGCCAGCAGTGCCGCCGATAGTGGTGAGGGGCCGCCCCAGCATTTT
CASSAADSGEGPPQHF
>14|TRBV20-1|.|TRBJ1-5|.
TGCAGTGCTAGAGGAATCAGGCCCCATCAGCCCCAGCATTTT
CSARGIRPHQPQHF
>19|TRBV14|once|TRBJ2-2|TRBD2
TGTGCCAGCAGCCAAGAAGCCCCGACTAGCGGGGGAATCACCGGGGAGCTGTTTTTT
CASSQEAPTSGGITGELFF
>14|TRBV7-6|once|TRBJ1-6|.
TGTGCCAGCAGCTCCGGAACGGCCAGTCCTAACCTCCACTTT
CASSSGTASPNLHF
>13|TRBV27|.|TRBJ2-1|.
TGTGCCAGCCGGGAATTACCCGACAATGAGCAGTTCTTC
CASRELPDNEQFF
>14|TRBV9|.|TRBJ1-2|.
TGTGCCAGCAGGTACGAGGGGTACGACTATGGCTACACCTTC
CASRYEGYDYGYTF
>11|TRBV20-1|.|TRBJ2-2|.
TGCAGTGCTAGGGCCGACAGGGAGCTGTTTTTT
CSARADRELFF
>12|TRBV9|once|TRBJ2-3|.
TGTGCCAGCAGCGTAACGGAGGATACGCAGTATTTT
CASSVTEDTQYF
>14|TRBV29-1|.|TRBJ1-2|.
TGCAGCGTGGACGAGGGGCAGCCACTATATGGCTACACCTTC
CSVDEGQPLYGYTF
>18|TRBV21-1|.|TRBJ2-7|.
TGTGCCAGCGCCTCTCCCACGCACGAGGGGGTCTCTTTTTACGAGCAGTACTTC
CASASPTHEGVSFYEQYF
>15|TRBV19|once|TRBJ2-1|TRBD1
TGTGCCAGTAGCCCAGCCGGGACAGGTGGTGATGAGCAGTTCTTC
CASSPAGTGGDEQFF
>19|TRBV27|.|TRBJ2-6|.
TGTGCCAGCAGTTTATCAAAGTGGGCGGTACGATCTGGGGCCAACGTCCTGACTTTC
CASSLSKWAVRSGANVLTF
>13|TRBV12-3/TRBV12-4|.|TRBJ2-5|.
TGTGCCAGCAGTGCGCTGCTAGGGGAGACCCAGTACTTC
CASSALLGETQYF
>13|TRBV12-3/TRBV12-4|.|TRBJ1-1|.
TGTGCCAGCAGTTTTGGGGTGGGCACTGAAGCTTTCTTT
CASSFGVGTEAFF
>14|TRBV27|.|TRBJ2-3|.
TGTGCCAGCACCATGGGGGGAACGGCAGATACGCAGTATTTT
CASTMGGTADTQYF
>10|TRBV25-1|.|TRBJ2-2|.
TGTGCCAGCAGCAGGGGGGAGCTGTTTTTT
CASSRGELFF
>11|TRBV5-6|.|TRBJ2-7|.
TGTGCCAGCAGCTTGCTTGACGAGCAGTACTTC
CASSLLDEQYF
>13|TRBV7-9|.|TRBJ2-7|.
TGTGCCAGCAGCACAGGGGGAGGGGACGAGCAGTACTTC
CASSTGGGDEQYF
>13|TRBV6-5|.|TRBJ1-2|.
TGTGCCAGCACGCCGGGACGGTCCTATGGCTACACCTTC
CASTPGRSYGYTF
>15|TRBV7-9|.|TRBJ2-5|TRBD2
TGTGCCAGCAGCTTAGTCACTAGCGCCCCAGAGACCCAGTACTTC
CASSLVTSAPETQYF
>14|TRBV9|.|TRBJ2-7|TRBD1
TGTGCCAGCAGCGGACGACAGGGCGACTACGAGCAGTACTTC
CASSGRQGDYEQYF
>15|TRBV7-6|once|TRBJ2-6|.
TGTGCCAGCAGCTTAGCGACAGATGGGGCCAACGTCCTGACTTTC
CASSLATDGANVLTF
>14|TRBV12-3/TRBV12-4|.|TRBJ2-1|.
TGTGCCAGCAGCCAAGATACTAGTCTCAATGAGCAGTTCTTC
CASSQDTSLNEQFF
>15|TRBV9|.|TRBJ2-5|.
TGTGCCAGCAGCGTAGCGGGGCGGCGGCAAGAGACCCAGTACTTC
CASSVAGRRQETQYF